The present T cell receptor (beta chain) was sequenced within a study of vaccination and CD4 T cells after COVID-19. The overall study: Overlapping spike peptides of SARS-CoV-2, HCoV-NL63, HCoV-OC43 and HCoV-229E stimulated the cells. Cultures serving as controls received a peptide pool (CEFX or HIV-1 Nef) or no peptide. Study outcomes and limitations: The median count of SARS-CoV-2-reactive clonotypes rose from around 21 to 38, not significantly.

This clonotype was observed a single time. Its cognate antigen is unknown. Stated treatment: 10-day PBMC culture with coronavirus spike peptide pools or control peptides (ViraFEST assay). TCRs were sequenced by ViraFEST after antigen-specific T cells had been expanded with peptide pools. An Oncomine TCR Beta short-read assay was used to sequence the DNA from cultured CD4+ T cells. MiXCR, run by TCRdb on the PCR reads, gives a single entry per CDR3 protein. Of roughly 3,300 distinct CDR3 sequences in the sample, around 84% were seen once. Germline V lookup: CDR1 SGHKS, CDR2 YYEKEE (reference sequence). CDR3 length: 15 amino acids. V was clipped by 4 bases and J by 4 bases; unmatched bases: 11.

The origin of this receptor is a human donor who had recovered from COVID-19. V is TRBV5-5 and J is TRBJ2-7; TRBD1 agrees at 7 bases. Material: CD4+ T cells from blood, cultured in vitro. The CDR3 region has the DNA TGTGCCAGCAGCCTAGCCCCGGGGACAGCATACGAGCAGTACTTC. Its protein product is CASSLAPGTAYEQYF.